This passage covers 22 T cell receptor beta chains from one sample sequenced in a study of T cell responses to AZD1222 COVID-19 vaccine. Assay: immunoSEQ multiplex PCR; the TCRdb copy retains only in-frame clones and omits some. The repertoire holds some 120,000 clones, with about nine tenths as singletons. Sequencing used peripheral blood, obtained on day 0 of AZD1222 vaccination. The receptors were sampled from an adult in good health.

The chain combines TRBV5-6 with TRBJ1-2; 8 nucleotides align to TRBD1. Losses at the gene ends were 4 bases for V and 5 bases for J; bases not matched to a gene: 4. This CDR3 has 13 amino acids. CDR1 and CDR2 (germline): SGHDT, YYEEEE. CDR3 bases: TGTGCCAGCAGCCCGACAGGGGCGTATGGCTACACCTTC. The encoded protein is CASSPTGAYGYTF.

This chain joins TRBV5-4 and TRBJ1-6; TRBD1 aligns across 9 bases. Germline loops: CDR1 SGHNT, CDR2 YYREEE (reference sequence). This CDR3 has 14 residues. V dropped 4 bases and J dropped 8; count of bases not matched to a gene: 4. As DNA, the CDR3 is TGTGCCAGCAGCAAGACAGGGGGGGATTCACCCCTCCACTTT. This codes for CASSKTGGDSPLHF. Filled out from reference TRBV5-4 and TRBJ1-6, the complete variable domain reads ETGVTQSPTHLIKTRGQQVTLRCSSQSGHNTVSWYQQALGQGPQFIFQYYREEENGRGNFPPRFSGLQFPNYSSELNVNALELDDSALYLCASSKTGGDSPLHFGNGTRLTVT.

Only a few counts were recorded for this clone. The V and J genes are TRBV6-5 and TRBJ2-1; a possible D gene is TRBD1 (5 bases). Between the trimmed V and J ends, which lost 6 bases and 2 bases, there was a span of 14 bases. The CDR3 sequence is 15 residues long. The germline V gene encodes CDR1 MNHEY and CDR2 SVGAGI. Written as DNA, the CDR3 is TGTGCCAGCAGCTCCGGACATAGAACCTACAATGAGCAGTTCTTC. As protein: CASSSGHRTYNEQFF.

V and J are TRBV5-1 and TRBJ1-5; D may be TRBD1 (6 bases). CDR1 is SGHRS, CDR2 YFSETQ, per germline. The CDR3 totals 14 residues. The V end was cut by 2 bases, the J end by 4 bases, with 10 bases between. CDR3 sequence (DNA): TGCGCCAGCAGCTTATCAGGGGATAATCAGCCCCAGCATTTT. Amino acids: CASSLSGDNQPQHF.

The chain combines TRBV7-2 with TRBJ2-1; 11 positions agree with TRBD2. Trimming removed 5 bases from V and 6 bases from J; junction bases left unmatched: 6. The germline CDR1 and CDR2 sequences are SGHTA and FQGNSA. The CDR3 consists of 15 residues. CDR3 DNA: TGTGCCAGCAGCGCGACTAGCGGGGACTTCAATGAGCAGTTCTTC. Protein product: CASSATSGDFNEQFF. Variable domain in full (rest from reference TRBV7-2 and TRBJ2-1): GAGVSQSPSNKVTEKGKDVELRCDPISGHTALYWYRQSLGQGLEFLIYFQGNSAPDKSGLPSDRFSAERTGGSVSTLTIQRTQQEDSAVYLCASSATSGDFNEQFFGPGTRLTVL.

This clone was counted a few times. The chain couples TRBV7-9 to TRBJ2-7, with 16 bases lining up with TRBD2. The CDR3 has 17 residues. V dropped 4 bases and J dropped 4; count of bases not matched to a gene: 7. From germline, CDR1 is SEHNR and CDR2 FQNEAQ (reference sequence). The CDR3 is CASSSGLAGGATYEQYF. CDR3 bases: TGTGCCAGCAGCTCGGGACTAGCGGGGGGGGCGACGTACGAGCAGTACTTC.

J is TRBJ1-6 and V is TRBV5-4; tentatively, D is TRBD1 (5 bases). The CDR3 covers 15 residues. Deletions cut 2 bases from V and 2 bases from J, with 8 bases between. The germline CDR1 and CDR2 sequences are SGHNT and YYREEE (reference sequence). The DNA for the CDR3 is TGTGCCAGCAGCTTCCGGGGGACCTATAATTCACCCCTCCACTTT. It encodes CASSFRGTYNSPLHF.

The rearrangement links TRBV30 to TRBJ1-4; D ambiguous. V gave up 0 bases and J gave up 7 bases, with 12 bases separating them. The CDR3 spans 14 residues. In germline, CDR1 is GTSNPN, CDR2 SVGIG (reference sequence). CDR3 sequence: CAWSVGSRIEKLFF. DNA for the CDR3: TGTGCCTGGAGTGTAGGGAGCCGAATTGAAAAACTGTTTTTT.

The V and J genes are TRBV24-1 and TRBJ2-7; 11 bases map to TRBD2. Germline CDR1 and CDR2: KGHDR and SFDVKD. V lost 3 bases, J lost 4 bases, and 1 base stayed unmatched. The CDR3 has 14 residues. This chain's CDR3 is CATSDRTSGYEQYF. CDR3 DNA sequence: TGTGCCACCAGTGATCGGACTAGCGGGTACGAGCAGTACTTC.

V is TRBV14 and J is TRBJ1-1; weak D call: TRBD1 (5 bases). The germline gives CDR1 SGHDN, CDR2 FVKESK. The CDR3 is 13 amino acids. The V end was cut by 5 bases, the J end by 1 base, with 8 bases between. CDR3 residues: CASSSTGNTEAFF. The CDR3 coding sequence is TGTGCCAGCAGCTCCACAGGGAACACTGAAGCTTTCTTT.

V usage is TRBV5-4 and J usage is TRBJ2-3; no clear D gene. Deletions cut 0 bases from V and 3 bases from J, with 5 bases between. The CDR3 spans 13 residues. CDR1 and CDR2 from the germline V gene are SGHNT and YYREEE (reference sequence). The CDR3 DNA reads TGTGCCAGCAGCTTGGCAGAGACAGATACGCAGTATTTT. Amino acids: CASSLAETDTQYF.

This clone has a single count. The DNA for the CDR3 is TGTGCCAGTAGTCTCCAGGGGATACCTAACTATGGCTACACCTTC. It encodes CASSLQGIPNYGYTF. This rearrangement joins TRBV19 to TRBJ1-2, with D possibly matching TRBD1 (6 bases). CDR3 size: 15 residues. CDR1 and CDR2 (germline): LNHDA, SQIVND (reference sequence). Trimming took off 5 bases at V and 0 bases at J, with 13 bases between the two ends.

This sequence joins TRBV29-1 and TRBJ1-2; 12 bases map to TRBD1. Germline values: CDR1 SQVTM, CDR2 ANQGSEA. The CDR3 spans 12 residues. After removal of 4 bases from V and 11 bases from J, the junction contained 5 bases not matched to a gene. The CDR3 region is CSVGGTGGRYTF. In DNA form, the CDR3 reads TGCAGCGTTGGGGGGACAGGGGGCAGATACACCTTC. The full variable domain, its missing parts supplied by reference TRBV29-1 and TRBJ1-2, is SAVISQKPSRDICQRGTSLTIQCQVDSQVTMMFWYRQQPGQSLTLIATANQGSEATYESGFVIDKFPISRPNLTFSTLTVSNMSPEDSSIYLCSVGGTGGRYTFGSGTRLTVV.

The V call is TRBV2, the J call TRBJ2-1; perhaps D is TRBD1 or TRBD2 (6 bases each). The CDR3 runs to 15 residues. Trimming pared 4 bases from V and 0 bases from J, leaving 10 bases between. Germline-derived CDR1 and CDR2 are SNHLY and FYNNEI. The CDR3 is CASSGGAVSYNEQFF. The CDR3 DNA is TGTGCCAGCAGTGGGGGGGCAGTCTCCTACAATGAGCAGTTCTTC. Filled out from reference TRBV2 and TRBJ2-1, the complete variable domain reads EPEVTQTPSHQVTQMGQEVILRCVPISNHLYFYWYRQILGQKVEFLVSFYNNEISEKSEIFDDQFSVERPDGSNFTLKIRSTKLEDSAMYFCASSGGAVSYNEQFFGPGTRLTVL.

The V call is TRBV19, the J call TRBJ2-4; no reliable D call. This CDR3 comprises 14 residues. The germline CDR1 and CDR2 sequences are LNHDA and SQIVND (reference sequence). Trimming removed 1 base from V and 6 bases from J, with 10 bases in between. CDR3 sequence: CASSIGPAPNIQYF. The CDR3 DNA sequence: TGTGCCAGTAGTATAGGTCCAGCGCCAAACATTCAGTACTTC.

The chain's CDR3 is CASAGDRGQTYEQYF. The CDR3 DNA reads as TGTGCCAGCGCGGGAGACAGGGGACAGACCTACGAGCAGTACTTC. This rearrangement joins TRBV3-1 (or the pseudogene TRBV3-2) to TRBJ2-7; tentatively, D is TRBD1 (8 bases). The V gene's germline CDR1 is LGHDT and CDR2 YNNKEL (reference sequence). The CDR3 is made up of 15 amino acids. V lost 8 bases and J lost 2, with 19 bases in between.

V and J are TRBV27 and TRBJ2-7; D tentatively reads TRBD1 or TRBD2 (5 bases each). Per germline, CDR1 MNHEY and CDR2 SMNVEV (reference sequence). This CDR3 is built from 13 residues. Trimming took 1 base from V and 4 from J, leaving 8 bases between them. The CDR3 region is CASSLLWGYEQYF. CDR3 DNA: TGTGCCAGCAGTTTATTATGGGGGTACGAGCAGTACTTC.

V and J are TRBV7-2 and TRBJ2-2; 10 nucleotides align to TRBD1. The V and J ends lost 6 bases and 6 bases, in that order; junction bases with no gene match: 10. CDR3 length: 16 amino acids. CDR1 SGHTA and CDR2 FQGNSA come from the germline V gene. The DNA for the CDR3 is TGTGCCAGCAGTAACCTGGACAGGGGGATATCCGGGGAGCTGTTTTTT. It is translated as CASSNLDRGISGELFF.

The J gene is TRBJ2-1, the V gene TRBV24-1; D assignment may be TRBD1 or TRBD2 (5 bases each). The V end lost 9 bases, the J end lost 2 bases, and 10 bases lay between the germline ends. CDR3 size: 13 residues. CDR1 is KGHDR and CDR2 is SFDVKD in the germline V gene. CDR3 protein: CATGDGAYNEQFF. For the CDR3, the DNA is TGTGCCACCGGGGACGGAGCCTACAATGAGCAGTTCTTC.

This clone was seen only once. The chain couples TRBV25-1 to TRBJ2-7; D uncertain. Trimming left V 6 bases short and J 0 bases short, with 6 bases between. Germline loops: CDR1 MGHDK, CDR2 SYGVNS. The CDR3 totals 12 residues. DNA of the CDR3: TGTGCCAGCAGGAGAAGCTCCTACGAGCAGTACTTC. Protein product: CASRRSSYEQYF.

This clone was detected only once. The chain links TRBV4-1 to TRBJ1-3; D call uncertain. V lost 3 bases, J lost 3 bases, and 9 bases lay in between. This CDR3 spans 14 amino acids. Per the germline V gene, CDR1 is MGHRA and CDR2 is YSYEKL. The CDR3 nucleotides read TGCGCCAGCAGCCACCGGGGAGATGGAAACACCATATATTTT. Amino acids: CASSHRGDGNTIYF.

The table lists this clone with a count of one. The chain recombines TRBV2 with TRBJ1-2, with a tentative D call TRBD1 (5 bases). There are 14 residues in the CDR3. Between the trimmed V and J ends, which lost 8 bases and 2 bases, there was a span of 15 bases. Germline V gene data show CDR1 as SNHLY and CDR2 as FYNNEI. The CDR3 sequence: CASARDGINYGYTF. CDR3 DNA sequence: TGTGCCAGCGCTCGGGACGGCATCAACTATGGCTACACCTTC. Together with reference TRBV2 and TRBJ1-2, the CDR3 gives the full variable domain: EPEVTQTPSHQVTQMGQEVILRCVPISNHLYFYWYRQILGQKVEFLVSFYNNEISEKSEIFDDQFSVERPDGSNFTLKIRSTKLEDSAMYFCASARDGINYGYTFGSGTRLTVV.